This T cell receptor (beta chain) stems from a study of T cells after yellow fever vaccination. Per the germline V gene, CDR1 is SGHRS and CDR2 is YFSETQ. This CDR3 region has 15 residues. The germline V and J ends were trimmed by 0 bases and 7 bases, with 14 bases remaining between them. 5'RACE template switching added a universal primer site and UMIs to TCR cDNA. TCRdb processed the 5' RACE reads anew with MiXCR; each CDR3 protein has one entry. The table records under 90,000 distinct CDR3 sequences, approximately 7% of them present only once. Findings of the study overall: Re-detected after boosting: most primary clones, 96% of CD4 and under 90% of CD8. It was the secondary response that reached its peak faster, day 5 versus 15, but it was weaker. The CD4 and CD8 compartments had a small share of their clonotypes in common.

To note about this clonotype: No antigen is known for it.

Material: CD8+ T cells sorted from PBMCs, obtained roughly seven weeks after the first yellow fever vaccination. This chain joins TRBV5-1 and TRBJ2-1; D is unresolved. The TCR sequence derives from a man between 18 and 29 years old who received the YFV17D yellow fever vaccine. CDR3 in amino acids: CASSLVGKSGNEQFF. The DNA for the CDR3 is TGCGCCAGCAGCTTGGTAGGGAAGTCTGGGAATGAGCAGTTCTTC.